This is a list of T cell receptor beta chains from one sample in a study of identical twins. TCRdb itself ran the 5' RACE reads through MiXCR, one entry per CDR3 protein. This table has 1.5 million to 2 million distinct CDR3 sequences, under 35% appearing once. The sequencing sample was made of cord blood. All receptors derive from a newborn girl in good health. CDR3s include the opening cysteine and the closing phenylalanine or tryptophan. A D gene is named only where the DNA matches it firmly.

TRBJ1-2	TRBV3-1	NA	CASSPLSANYGYTF
TRBJ2-1	TRBV7-9	NA	CASSLRGTPNEQFF
NA	TRBV27	NA	CASSFSRVHEQYF
TRBJ1-5	TRBV12-3/TRBV12-4	NA	CASSLGPQPQHF
TRBJ1-6	TRBV27	NA	CASSLGRGGSSPLHF
TRBJ2-3	TRBV28	NA	CASSVPLRSWPDTQYF
TRBJ2-7	TRBV29-1	NA	CSVSLASYEQYF
TRBJ1-5	TRBV12-3/TRBV12-4	TRBD1	CASSWTGYGQPQHF
TRBJ1-1	TRBV2	TRBD1	CASKRGLNTEAFF
NA	TRBV15	NA	CATSRDIGWGNEQYF
TRBJ1-6	TRBV20-1	NA	CSARDGFHNSPLHF
TRBJ2-5	TRBV2	NA	CATQPGFQETQYF
TRBJ2-2	TRBV6-2/TRBV6-3	NA	CASSYERPYGGELFF
TRBJ1-5	TRBV12-3/TRBV12-4	NA	CASKGRSNQPQHF
TRBJ2-7	TRBV7-2	NA	CASSWVESYEQYF
TRBJ2-3	TRBV19	TRBD2	CASRLAGDSDTQYF
TRBJ1-2	TRBV10-3	NA	CAISSGTVSYGYTF
TRBJ1-2	TRBV6-1	NA	CASSEAGSGYTF
TRBJ1-5	TRBV20-1	NA	CSARGDGYSNQPQHF
TRBJ2-7	TRBV7-9	NA	CASSFTTATYEQYF
TRBJ2-3	TRBV24-1	NA	CATSDTDGYLDTQYF
TRBJ2-1	TRBV9	TRBD2	CASSDLAASYNEQFF
TRBJ2-1	TRBV19	NA	CASSNWGLTYNEQFF
TRBJ2-5	TRBV5-1	TRBD2	CASSFARGGETQYF
TRBJ2-5	TRBV6-5	NA	CASSYSSETQYF
TRBJ2-3	TRBV6-4	NA	CASRIIGGTSTDTQYF
TRBJ2-3	TRBV12-3/TRBV12-4	NA	CASSLGGQATQYF
TRBJ2-7	TRBV7-2	NA	CASSLYRRGGEQYF
TRBJ2-3	TRBV3-1	NA	CASSQGLKSITDTQYF
TRBJ2-7	TRBV12-3/TRBV12-4	NA	CASSPNMGGGSYEQYF
TRBJ2-7	TRBV12-3/TRBV12-4	TRBD1	CASSLWTGVEQYF
TRBJ2-6	TRBV28	NA	CASSPTGYSGANVLTF
TRBJ1-4	TRBV28	NA	CASKQPLSGGEKLFF
TRBJ2-7	TRBV29-1	TRBD2	CSVYGTGTSGGSYEQYF
NA	TRBV5-6	TRBD2	CASSFGASGTLEQYF
TRBJ1-4	TRBV20-1	NA	CSVPGINEKLFF
TRBJ2-7	TRBV11-2	TRBD1	CASSTDRGYEQYF
TRBJ2-1	TRBV20-1	NA	CSAGAPWVDNEQFF
TRBJ2-3	TRBV5-1	NA	CASSKGGRPSTDTQYF
TRBJ2-3	TRBV20-1	TRBD2	CSARPSSGNSDTQYF
TRBJ1-5	TRBV4-2	TRBD1	CASSQTGDSNQPQHF
TRBJ2-3	TRBV10-3	TRBD1	CAISEDRAGPDTQYF
TRBJ1-2	TRBV7-9	NA	CASSLWTIPYGYTF
TRBJ2-1	TRBV5-1	NA	CASSFLGRDNEQFF
TRBJ1-4	TRBV28	NA	CATLTPLTGKLFF